This T cell receptor beta chain comes out of a study of cytomegalovirus exposure and HLA in healthy donors. The donors were in the approximately 120-subject validation cohort; that cohort was separate from the roughly 700-subject first cohort. Comments on this clone: Its antigen is still unknown.

Study-level findings and limits: Cytomegalovirus-associated TCR beta chains were listed, numbering 150 to 200. Reports showed the classifier diagnosing cytomegalovirus status with high specificity and sensitivity. TCR sequences were mostly rare, though some public TCRs occurred in many donors.

V dropped 0 bases and J dropped 7; count of bases not matched to a gene: 4. CDR3 length: 16 amino acids. Germline CDR1 SGDLS, CDR2 YYNGEE. Using immunoSEQ multiplex PCR, the repertoire was profiled, and TCRdb retains in-frame clones only, with some absent. Of approximately 160,000 clones in the sample, approximately 81% were seen once. Sequenced material: PBMCs. This clonotype originated in a man aged 30 to 45 in good health and CMV-seropositive. The chain has TRBV9 and TRBJ2-3; 14 bases align to TRBD2. CDR3 in DNA: TGTGCCAGCAGCGTAGGGGGACTAGCGGGAGAATATACGCAGTATTTT. Amino acid sequence: CASSVGGLAGEYTQYF. Filled out from reference TRBV9 and TRBJ2-3, the complete variable domain reads DSGVTQTPKHLITATGQRVTLRCSPRSGDLSVYWYQQSLDQGLQFLIQYYNGEERAKGNILERFSAQQFPDLHSELNLSSLELGDSALYFCASSVGGLAGEYTQYFGPGTRLTVL.